This T cell receptor (beta chain) was sequenced during a study of blood T cell repertoires in COVID-19. Study summary: Samples taken during acute and convalescent COVID-19 were collected in the United States, Italy and Spain.

Study members were between about 18 and 95 years old and lived in approximately 25 US regions. What the recovered Cohort 3 donors had was two negative PCRs, clearance, or symptom resolution. Original methodology: How many nucleated cells were present was estimated from reference gene primer amplification. The repertoire was sequenced with immunoSEQ multiplex PCR; TCRdb's copy has only in-frame clones and lacks some. V and J calls and clone size follow that table, whereas D and trimming were derived from the DNA. The table lists 300,000 to 350,000 clones, roughly 87% of them singletons. This CDR3 spans 14 amino acids. The germline CDR1 and CDR2 sequences are SGHKS and YYEKEE (reference sequence). The ends were cut back, 7 bases at V and 7 bases at J, with 17 bases in the middle.

The origin of this receptor is a young woman who had recovered from COVID-19. The specimen sequenced was PBMCs or T cells enriched from blood (not recorded which). V gene TRBV5-5 combines with J gene TRBJ1-4, with D possibly matching TRBD1 (5 bases). This CDR3 reads CASSLGGLGEKLFF. CDR3 nucleotides: TGTGCCAGCTCATTGGGGGGTCTCGGTGAAAAACTGTTTTTT.